What follows is one T cell receptor beta chain and its context. Measured with immunoSEQ multiplex PCR; TCRdb has only the in-frame clones, and not every one. This table holds some 2,500,000 clones, 80% to 95% found once. The data stem from a study of shared clonotypes between healthy human individuals. The receptor comes from a man between 18 and 29 years old in good health. Some clones in this sample may be carry-over from other donors' samples. The sequenced material came from naive CD4+ T cells from PBMCs. Subset meaning: CD45RA+ positively selected.

In DNA, the CDR3 is TGTGCCAGCGGCACTTCGGGAGGGCCCTCCTACGAGCAGTACTTC. This codes for CASGTSGGPSYEQYF. The chain employs TRBV28 and TRBJ2-7; 8 nucleotides align to TRBD2. This CDR3 is built from 15 residues. Germline lookup yields CDR1 MDHEN and CDR2 SYDVKM. Trimming took 8 bases from V and 0 from J; bases not matched to a gene: 9.